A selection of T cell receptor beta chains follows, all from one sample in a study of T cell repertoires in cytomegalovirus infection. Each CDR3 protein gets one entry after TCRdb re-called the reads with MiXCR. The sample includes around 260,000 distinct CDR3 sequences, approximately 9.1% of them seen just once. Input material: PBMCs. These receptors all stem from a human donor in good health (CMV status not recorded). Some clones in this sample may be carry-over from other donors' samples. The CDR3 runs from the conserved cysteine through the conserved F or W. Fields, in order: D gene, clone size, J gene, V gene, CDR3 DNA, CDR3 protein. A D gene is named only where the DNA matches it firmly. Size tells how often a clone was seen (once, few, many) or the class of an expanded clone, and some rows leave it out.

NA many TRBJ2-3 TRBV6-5 TGTGCCAGCAGGAAGGGTCCGGAAGATACGCAGTATTTT CASRKGPEDTQYF
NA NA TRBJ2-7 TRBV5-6 TGTGCCAGCAGCCTTGGGACCCTCCAATACGAGCAGTACTTC CASSLGTLQYEQYF
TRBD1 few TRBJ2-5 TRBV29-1 TGCAGCGTTGCGGACAGGGGGCGCCAAGAGACCCAGTACTTC CSVADRGRQETQYF
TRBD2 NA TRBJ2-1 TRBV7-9 TGTGCCAGCAGCACACTAGCGGCCTCCTACAATGAGCAGTTCTTC CASSTLAASYNEQFF
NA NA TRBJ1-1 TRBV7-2 TGTGCCAGCAGCTTAGCGTCAAGGGGTGGCACTGAAGCTTTCTTT CASSLASRGGTEAFF
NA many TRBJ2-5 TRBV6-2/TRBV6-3 TGTGCCAGCAGTTACGGTGGCAGGGGACGACAAGAGACCCAGTACTTC CASSYGGRGRQETQYF
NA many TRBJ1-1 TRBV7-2 TGTGCCAGCATCAATAGGGCCATGAACACTGAAGCTTTCTTT CASINRAMNTEAFF
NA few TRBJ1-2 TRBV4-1 TGCGCCAGCAGCCAAGATGGACGGGGGCCTGGCTACACCTTC CASSQDGRGPGYTF
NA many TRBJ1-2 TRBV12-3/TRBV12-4 TGTGCCAGCAGTCCATATCTCGGCTACACCTTC CASSPYLGYTF
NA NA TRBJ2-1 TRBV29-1 TGCAGCGTTGAAAAGGAGGCAGGGACTGTGCAGTTCTTC CSVEKEAGTVQFF
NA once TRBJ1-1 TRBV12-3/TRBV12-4 TGTGCCAGCAGTTTTTCCAGGATCAGAGCTGAAGCTTTCTTT CASSFSRIRAEAFF
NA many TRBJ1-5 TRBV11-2 TGTGCCAGCAGCGACCTCGGGGGTAGCAATCAGCCCCAGCATTTT CASSDLGGSNQPQHF
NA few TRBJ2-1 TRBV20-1 TGCAGTGCCTTGACTAGTGAGGGATTCTACAATGAGCAGTTCTTC CSALTSEGFYNEQFF
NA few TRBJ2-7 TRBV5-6 TGTGCCAGCAGCCAGGCTGGCCAGGTCTCCTACGAGCAGTACTTC CASSQAGQVSYEQYF
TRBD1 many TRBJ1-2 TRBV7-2 TGTGCCAGCAGCCCTCCCGGGACAGGGGCCGGCTACACCTTC CASSPPGTGAGYTF
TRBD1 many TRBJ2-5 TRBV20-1 TGCAGTGCGGAGGGACAGGGGGCGACCCAGTACTTC CSAEGQGATQYF
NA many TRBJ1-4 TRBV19 TGTGCCAGTAGTAGGGTCTCTAATGAAAAACTGTTTTTT CASSRVSNEKLFF
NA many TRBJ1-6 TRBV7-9 TGTGCCAGCGGCAGATCCGGGACGGAGAATTCACCCCTCCACTTT CASGRSGTENSPLHF
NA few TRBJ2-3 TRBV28 TGTGCCAGCAGTTTGCAGGGTTTTAGCACAGATACGCAGTATTTT CASSLQGFSTDTQYF
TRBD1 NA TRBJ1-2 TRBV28 TGTGCCAGCAGTCATGGGGGCCCCGGGACAGGGGACAGCGGCTACACCTTC CASSHGGPGTGDSGYTF
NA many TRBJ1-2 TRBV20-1 TGCAGTGCTAGCGGGGGGATTCTAGCTAACCATGGCTACACCTTC CSASGGILANHGYTF
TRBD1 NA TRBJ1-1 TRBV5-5 TGTGCCAGCAGCTTGAGGCCCGCGTCAGGGGGGATCATGAACACTGAAGCTTTCTTT CASSLRPASGGIMNTEAFF
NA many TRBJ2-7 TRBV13 TGTGCCAGCAGCTTAGGGGACAGAGCCTACGAGCAGTACTTC CASSLGDRAYEQYF
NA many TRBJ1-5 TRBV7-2 TGTGCCAGCAGCCTAGAAGGGCGGGAGCCCCAGCATTTT CASSLEGREPQHF
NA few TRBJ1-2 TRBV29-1 TGCAGCGCAATACCTGGCTACACCTTC CSAIPGYTF
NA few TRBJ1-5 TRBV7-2 TGTGCCAGCAGCTTAGGCGGGGAGCGCAATCAGCCCCAGCATTTT CASSLGGERNQPQHF
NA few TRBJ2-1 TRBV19 TGTGCCAGTAGTATACCCCGGGGACCAGGTAGTGGGGGGAATGAGCAGTTCTTC CASSIPRGPGSGGNEQFF
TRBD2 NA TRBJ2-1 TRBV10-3 TGTGCCATCAGTGAGCTGTTAGCGGGTTCGTACAATGAGCAGTTCTTC CAISELLAGSYNEQFF
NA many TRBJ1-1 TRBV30 TGTGCCTGGAGATTCAGGGGTGAAGCTTTCTTT CAWRFRGEAFF
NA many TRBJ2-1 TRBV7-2 TGTGCCAGCAGCTTATGGGGGGGGACAGTAGGCGATGAGCAGTTCTTC CASSLWGGTVGDEQFF
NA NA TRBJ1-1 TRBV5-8 TGTGCCAGCAAGCGGAACACTGAAGCTTTCTTT CASKRNTEAFF
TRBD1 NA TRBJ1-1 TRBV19 TGTGCCACGTGGACAGGGATGAACACTGAAGCTTTCTTT CATWTGMNTEAFF
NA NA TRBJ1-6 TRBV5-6 TGTGCCAGCAGACCGTACGGGGGGAATTCACCCCTCCACTTT CASRPYGGNSPLHF
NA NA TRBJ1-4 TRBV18 TGTGCCAGCTCACCAGGAGTTAATGAAAAACTGTTTTTT CASSPGVNEKLFF
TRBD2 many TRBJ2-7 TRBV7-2 TGTGCCAGCAGCCTGGGGGGTAGCGGGAGATACGAGCAGTACTTC CASSLGGSGRYEQYF
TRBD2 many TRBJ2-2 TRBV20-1 TGCAGTGCTTCTAACCCCGGGACTAGCGGGGGTCTCACCGGGGAGCTGTTTTTT CSASNPGTSGGLTGELFF
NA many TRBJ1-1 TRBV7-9 TGTGCCAGCAACGGACAGTTGAACACTGAAGCTTTCTTT CASNGQLNTEAFF
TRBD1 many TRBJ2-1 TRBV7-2 TGTGCCAGCAGCTTAGCACGGGACAGGGTGAATGAGCAGTTCTTC CASSLARDRVNEQFF
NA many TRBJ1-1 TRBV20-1 TGCAGTGCTAGAGAGATTGGCAGGGCGAACACTGAAGCTTTCTTT CSAREIGRANTEAFF
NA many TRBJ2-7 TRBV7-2 TGTGCCAGCAGCTTAGGATGGCGCTCCTACGAGCAGTACTTC CASSLGWRSYEQYF
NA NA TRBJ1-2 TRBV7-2 TGTGCCAGCAGCTTAGACCTCTCTTTTGGCTACACCTTC CASSLDLSFGYTF
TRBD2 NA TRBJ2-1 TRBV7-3 TGTGCCAGCAGCTTCCGACTAGCGTTCGATGAGCAGTTCTTC CASSFRLAFDEQFF
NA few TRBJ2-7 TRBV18 TGTGCCAGCTCACCCCAGGGGGAGGGCTACGAGCAGTACTTC CASSPQGEGYEQYF
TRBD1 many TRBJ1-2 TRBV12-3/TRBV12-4 TGTGCCAGCAAAAACGAATGGGGACAGGGATACTATGGCTACACCTTC CASKNEWGQGYYGYTF
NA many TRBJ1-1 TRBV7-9 TGTGCCAGCAGCTCGACCAGGGACACCTATGGGATGAACACTGAAGCTTTCTTT CASSSTRDTYGMNTEAFF
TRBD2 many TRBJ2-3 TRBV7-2 TGTGCCAGCAGCTTAGGTCGGGGGGGAGCAGATACGCAGTATTTT CASSLGRGGADTQYF
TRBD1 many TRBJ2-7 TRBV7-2 TGTGCCAGCAGCCTAGACAGGGGATTAGCAACCTACGAGCAGTACTTC CASSLDRGLATYEQYF
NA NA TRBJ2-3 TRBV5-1 TGCGCCAGCAGGGGTTGGTTGACAGATACGCAGTATTTT CASRGWLTDTQYF
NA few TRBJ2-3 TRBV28 TGTGCCAGCCGGCCTATGAGAGATACGCAGTATTTT CASRPMRDTQYF
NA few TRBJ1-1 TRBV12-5 TGTGCTAGTGGTACATTTCCGGGCTCCCAAGCTTTCTTT CASGTFPGSQAFF
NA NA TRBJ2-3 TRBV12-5 TGTGCTAGTGGTTTGTTGGATACGCAGTATTTT CASGLLDTQYF
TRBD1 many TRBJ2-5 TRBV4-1 TGCGCAAATGGACAGGTCCGAGAGACCCAGTACTTC CANGQVRETQYF
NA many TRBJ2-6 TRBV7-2 TGTGCCAGCAGCTTAGTTGCGGCTGCTGGGGCCAACGTCCTGACTTTC CASSLVAAAGANVLTF